The 10 T cell receptor beta chains below all came from one sample that was sequenced in a study of T-cell memory formation after mild COVID-19. Each CDR3 protein gets one entry after TCRdb re-called the 5' RACE reads with MiXCR. The table has under 250,000 distinct CDR3 sequences, approximately 15% seen once; the top ten hold approximately 2.1%. The sample comprised PBMCs or a T cell subset sorted from them (not recorded which). The receptors here all came from an adult woman who had mild COVID-19 (a few samples of this study predate the infection). Cell type and time point are not known.

This clonotype was seen at least ten times. The rearrangement uses TRBV5-1 and TRBJ1-3, with 7 bases aligning to TRBD1. CDR3 length: 14 residues. Per the germline V gene, CDR1 is SGHRS and CDR2 is YFSETQ. V lost 3 bases to trimming and J lost 4 bases; unmatched junction nucleotides: 4. This CDR3 is CASSSTGVGNTIYF. In nucleotides, the CDR3 is TGCGCCAGCAGCTCTACAGGGGTCGGAAACACCATATATTTT.

The V call is TRBV5-1, the J call TRBJ2-1; 9 nucleotides line up with TRBD2. The CDR3 has 15 residues. The V segment lost 0 bases and the J segment 9 bases; nucleotides outside the gene matches: 7. Germline V gene data show CDR1 as SGHRS and CDR2 as YFSETQ. The CDR3 sequence: CASSLDAGGPPEQFF. Written as DNA, the CDR3 is TGCGCCAGCAGCTTGGATGCGGGAGGGCCGCCTGAGCAGTTCTTC. Filled out from reference TRBV5-1 and TRBJ2-1, the complete variable domain reads KAGVTQTPRYLIKTRGQQVTLSCSPISGHRSVSWYQQTPGQGLQFLFEYFSETQRNKGNFPGRFSGRQFSNSRSEMNVSTLELGDSALYLCASSLDAGGPPEQFFGPGTRLTVL.

This chain links TRBV6-6 with TRBJ1-5; D is possibly TRBD1 (5 bases). From germline, CDR1 is MNHNY and CDR2 SVGAGI (reference sequence). The ends were cut back, 2 bases at V and 2 bases at J, with 7 bases in the middle. This CDR3 is 14 amino acids long. The CDR3 here is CASSYARGNQPQHF. The CDR3 DNA follows: TGTGCCAGCAGTTACGCCAGGGGCAATCAGCCCCAGCATTTT.

This clonotype appeared a few times. The chain joins TRBV5-1 to TRBJ2-7; 7 bases map to TRBD1. CDR1 SGHRS and CDR2 YFSETQ come from the germline V gene. The V segment lost 5 bases and the J segment 1 base; nucleotides outside the gene matches: 9. The CDR3 spans 15 residues. CDR3 protein: CASRPSGGISYEQYF. The CDR3, as DNA: TGCGCCAGCAGACCCTCAGGGGGTATTTCCTACGAGCAGTACTTC.

This clonotype was counted between two and nine times. The V call is TRBV5-1, the J call TRBJ2-7; D perhaps matches TRBD1 (5 bases). Germline V gene lookup returns CDR1 SGHRS and CDR2 YFSETQ. V lost 3 bases and J lost 0, with 13 bases in between. The CDR3 consists of 15 residues. In DNA, the CDR3 is TGCGCCAGCAGCTGGGGTCAGGGATTCTCCTACGAGCAGTACTTC. It translates to CASSWGQGFSYEQYF. Variable domain in full (rest from reference TRBV5-1 and TRBJ2-7): KAGVTQTPRYLIKTRGQQVTLSCSPISGHRSVSWYQQTPGQGLQFLFEYFSETQRNKGNFPGRFSGRQFSNSRSEMNVSTLELGDSALYLCASSWGQGFSYEQYFGPGTRLTVT.

This clonotype was seen a handful of times. This rearrangement joins TRBV11-1 to TRBJ1-1; no reliable D call. The CDR3 length is 14 residues. Germline V lookup: CDR1 SGHAT, CDR2 FQDESV (reference sequence). Trimming took 0 bases from V and 3 from J, leaving 8 bases between them. CDR3: CASSLAGIYTEAFF. CDR3 nucleotides: TGTGCCAGCAGCTTAGCGGGGATTTACACTGAAGCTTTCTTT.

The chain is built from TRBV7-2 and TRBJ1-6; D is possibly TRBD1 (6 bases). Looked up from germline, CDR1 is SGHTA and CDR2 is FQGNSA. V lost 4 bases, J lost 6 bases, and 13 bases lay in between. The CDR3 extends over 15 amino acids. This chain's CDR3 is CASSYATGFNSPLHF. CDR3 DNA: TGTGCCAGCAGCTACGCGACAGGATTTAATTCACCCCTCCACTTT.

This clonotype was seen a few times. This chain connects TRBV12-3 or TRBV12-4 to TRBJ2-6; the D gene is possibly TRBD1 (6 bases). The CDR3 has 16 amino acids. With 6 bases removed from V and 2 bases from J, the gap between germline ends came to 14 bases. This CDR3 is CASRGAMGTGANVLTF. The CDR3 DNA reads as TGTGCCAGCAGGGGGGCCATGGGGACTGGGGCCAACGTCCTGACTTTC.

The chain joins TRBV5-1 to TRBJ1-1; 8 bases match TRBD1. In germline, CDR1 is SGHRS, CDR2 YFSETQ. The CDR3 has 14 residues. V shed 0 bases, J shed 6 bases, and the junction held 4 bases outside the gene matches. CDR3 amino acids: CASSLGQGFSEAFF. The DNA of the CDR3 is TGCGCCAGCAGCTTGGGACAGGGGTTTTCTGAAGCTTTCTTT.

This clonotype was detected only a few times. The chain recombines TRBV2 with TRBJ1-1, with a tentative D call TRBD1 (5 bases). The CDR3 is 12 residues long. Germline CDR1 is SNHLY and CDR2 is FYNNEI. Trimming took 8 bases from V and 1 from J, leaving 8 bases between them. CDR3 in DNA: TGTGCCAGCCGCAGGGAGAACACTGAAGCTTTCTTT. Amino acids: CASRRENTEAFF.